This T cell receptor beta chain was profiled in a study of cytomegalovirus exposure and HLA in healthy donors. Clones were read by immunoSEQ multiplex PCR, and TCRdb kept only the in-frame ones, dropping some. The sample has 150,000 to 200,000 clones, roughly 84% seen once. Study-wide findings and caveats: A few CMV-associated chains were confirmed in vitro to be specific for CMV antigens.

Turning to this clone: No antigen is known for it.

The germline gives CDR1 MNHEY, CDR2 SMNVEV (reference sequence). After removal of 5 bases from V and 4 bases from J, the junction contained 8 bases not matched to a gene. The CDR3 extends over 15 amino acids. This sequence joins TRBV27 and TRBJ2-7; 10 nucleotides line up with TRBD2. This clonotype was obtained from a young man in good health and CMV-seropositive. The sequenced sample was PBMCs. The CDR3 here is CASSLIAGGIYEQYF. The CDR3 coding sequence is TGTGCCAGCAGTCTCATAGCGGGGGGAATTTACGAGCAGTACTTC.